The clone carrying this TCR beta chain was recorded many times. The sample comes from a study of T cells after yellow fever vaccination. CDR1 is MNHEY and CDR2 is SVGAGI in the germline V gene. The V gene lost 2 bases and the J gene lost 0 bases, with 10 bases spanning the gap. CDR3 size: 15 residues. TCRdb ran MiXCR on the 5' RACE reads and lists one entry per CDR3 protein. The table shows about 58,000 distinct CDR3 sequences, with about 5.6% occurring only once. The input for sequencing was PBMCs, either bulk or a sorted T-cell subset (CD4+, CD8+, memory, or dextramer-sorted; not recorded which), taken on the day of the yellow fever booster vaccination. The chain combines TRBV6-5 with TRBJ1-2; D gene unclear. The receptor comes from a man in his late teens or twenties who received the YFV17D yellow fever vaccine. The CDR3 sequence: CASSYGQAPNYGYTF. The CDR3 nucleotides read TGTGCCAGCAGTTACGGGCAGGCCCCTAACTATGGCTACACCTTC.